A selection of T cell receptor beta chains follows, all from one sample in a study of multiple sclerosis patients with progressive multifocal leukoencephalopathy. The assay was immunoSEQ multiplex PCR, and TCRdb's table has in-frame clones only and misses some. This table holds tens of thousands of clones, 89% found once. The sample consisted of PBMCs, taken from a patient treated with natalizumab. The receptors were sampled from a human donor with multiple sclerosis. The CDR3 runs from the conserved cysteine through the conserved F or W. The order of the fields is V gene, J gene, clone size, D gene, CDR3 length, CDR3 DNA, CDR3 protein. A D gene is named only where the DNA matches it firmly. The size entry is marked missing in some rows and otherwise reads once, few, many or a size class.

>TRBV5-1|TRBJ2-7|-|TRBD1|14
TGCGCCAGCAGCTCACAGGGGCTACTGGATGCGCAGTACTTC
CASSSQGLLDAQYF
>TRBV5-6|TRBJ1-5|-|-|16
TGTGCCAGCAGCTCCGCGGGCGGGGCAAGCAATCAGCCCCAGCATTTT
CASSSAGGASNQPQHF
>TRBV6-6|TRBJ2-7|-|-|14
TGTGCCAGCAGTCGCACGGGAAAAAATTACGAGCAGTACTTC
CASSRTGKNYEQYF
>TRBV11-2|TRBJ2-5|-|-|13
TGTGCCAGCAGCTTGGGCAGGGAAGAGACCCAGTACTTC
CASSLGREETQYF
>TRBV5-1|TRBJ2-7|-|TRBD1|15
TGCGCCAGCAGGCCCGGGACAGTGAACTCCTACGAGCAGTACTTC
CASRPGTVNSYEQYF
>TRBV18|TRBJ1-2|-|-|13
TGTGCCAGCTCTCCAAACAGGAACGTTGGCTACACCTTC
CASSPNRNVGYTF
>TRBV7-9|TRBJ1-1|-|TRBD1|17
TGTGCCAGCAGCTACCCAGCAGACAGGGTAGGATTAGCAGAGGCTTTCTTT
CASSYPADRVGLAEAFF
>TRBV19|TRBJ1-1|-|-|15
TGTGCCAGTAGTCCAGGGCCCTCCGGGAACACTGAAGCTTTCTTT
CASSPGPSGNTEAFF
>TRBV7-2|TRBJ2-1|-|-|16
TGTGCCAGCAGCTTAGGGGTAGCCCGGCCCTACAATGAGCAGTTCTTC
CASSLGVARPYNEQFF
>TRBV7-8|TRBJ1-1|-|-|15
TGTGCCAGCAGCCTGCCGACAGGAGGGAACACTGAAGCTTTCTTT
CASSLPTGGNTEAFF
>TRBV7-2|TRBJ2-7|-|-|15
TGTGCCAGCAGTTTCGCCGGCGGGGAGACCTACGAGCAGTACTTC
CASSFAGGETYEQYF
>TRBV12-5|TRBJ2-3|-|-|18
TGTGCTAGTGGTTTGGTACTGTGGGGCATAGGATGTGCAGATACGCAGTATTTT
CASGLVLWGIGCADTQYF
>TRBV18|TRBJ2-2|-|TRBD2|16
TGTGCCAGCTCACCAAAAGGGACTAGAGGGACCGGGGAGCTGTTTTTT
CASSPKGTRGTGELFF
>TRBV4-3|TRBJ1-2|-|TRBD1|15
TGCGCCAGCAGCCTCCAACGGACAGGACGGTATGGCTACACCTTC
CASSLQRTGRYGYTF
>TRBV19|TRBJ2-2|few|TRBD2|14
TGTGCCAGTCGGAATCTAGCGGGCCCCGGGGAGCTGTTTTTT
CASRNLAGPGELFF
>TRBV5-1|TRBJ2-7|-|TRBD1|14
TGCGCCAGCAGCGGACAGGGGGCTAGGTACGAGCAGTACTTC
CASSGQGARYEQYF
>TRBV11-2|TRBJ2-1|-|TRBD2|17
TGTGCCAGCAGCTTAGATGGCGGTAGCGGGAGGAAAAATGAGCAGTTCTTC
CASSLDGGSGRKNEQFF
>TRBV11-2|TRBJ2-2|-|-|12
TGTGCCAGCAAGCTGAACACCGGGGAGCTGTTTTTT
CASKLNTGELFF
>TRBV10-3|TRBJ1-1|once|-|14
TGTGCCTCACGGGAGGCGACAGTGAACACTGAAGCTTTCTTT
CASREATVNTEAFF
>TRBV5-1|TRBJ2-5|-|TRBD1|16
TGCGCCAGCAGGAATACAGGGGGCGGCCTGCGAGAGACCCAGTACTTC
CASRNTGGGLRETQYF
>TRBV6-6|TRBJ1-1|once|-|13
TGTGCCAGCAGACTAGGGCCGAACACTGAAGCTTTCTTT
CASRLGPNTEAFF
>TRBV4-2|TRBJ2-5|-|TRBD2|16
TGTGCCAGCAGGGGGGTAGCGGGAGGGCCCAGGGAGACCCAGTACTTC
CASRGVAGGPRETQYF
>TRBV27|TRBJ2-7|-|TRBD2|15
TGTGCCAGCAGTTTCCGACTAGCGGGAGCCTACGAGCAGTACTTC
CASSFRLAGAYEQYF
>TRBV6-6|TRBJ2-7|few|-|11
TGTGCCAGCAGTTTTACTTCCGAGCAGTACTTC
CASSFTSEQYF
>TRBV12-5|TRBJ2-7|-|-|16
TGTGCTAGTGGTTTGGGGGCGGGACAGCCTTCCTACGAGCAGTACTTC
CASGLGAGQPSYEQYF
>TRBV6-1|TRBJ1-1|-|-|14
TGTGCCAGCAGTGCGGACCCCCTGGTGGCTGAAGCTTTCTTT
CASSADPLVAEAFF
>TRBV6-6|TRBJ2-1|-|TRBD1|14
TGTGCCAGCATCAGGAGCAGGGGGCATTTTGAGCAGTTCTTC
CASIRSRGHFEQFF
>TRBV19|TRBJ2-1|-|-|11
TGTGCCCTGGGCCCCTACAATGAGCAGTTCTTC
CALGPYNEQFF
>TRBV19|TRBJ2-4|-|-|21
TGTGCCAGTAGTATCTCCCGTCGGACCCTAGGCCTGGCGCTAGCCAAAAACATTCAGTACTTC
CASSISRRTLGLALAKNIQYF
>TRBV5-1|TRBJ1-1|once|TRBD1|17
TGCGCCAGCACGGGCGAGACAGGGAATGTTTTGAACACTGAAGCTTTCTTT
CASTGETGNVLNTEAFF
>TRBV6-6|TRBJ2-2|-|-|12
TGTGCCAGCAGTTATAGGGACCGGGAGCTGTTTTTT
CASSYRDRELFF
>TRBV7-9|TRBJ2-3|-|-|15
TGTGCCAGCAGCTGGATGGGGACATTTCCAGATACGCAGTATTTT
CASSWMGTFPDTQYF
>TRBV9|TRBJ2-3|-|TRBD1|16
TGTGCCAGCAGCCAAAGGGGGCGGGTATCCACAGATACGCAGTATTTT
CASSQRGRVSTDTQYF
>TRBV7-6|TRBJ2-1|once|TRBD2|17
TGTGCCAGCAGCACCCGGACTAGCGGGAATAGGGTCAATGAGCAGTTCTTC
CASSTRTSGNRVNEQFF
>TRBV4-3|TRBJ2-1|once|TRBD2|16
TGCGCCAGCAGCCAGGGGAGCGGGAGAGGGTACAATGAGCAGTTCTTC
CASSQGSGRGYNEQFF
>TRBV5-5|TRBJ2-7|-|-|16
TGTGCCAGCAGCCTAGGGCGGGTCAGTCCAACCTACGAGCAGTACTTC
CASSLGRVSPTYEQYF
>TRBV6-5|TRBJ1-2|few|-|14
TGTGCCAGCAGTTCCCATCCAGGGGTATTTGGCTACACCTTC
CASSSHPGVFGYTF
>TRBV30|TRBJ1-5|-|TRBD1|13
TGTGCCTACAGCCGGGACAGTAATCAGCCCCAGCATTTT
CAYSRDSNQPQHF
>TRBV29-1|TRBJ1-1|-|-|13
TGCAGCGTTGGTCGACAGTTGAACACTGAAGCTTTCTTT
CSVGRQLNTEAFF
>TRBV27|TRBJ2-1|-|TRBD2|17
TGTGCCAGCAGTTTACACCTAGCGGGAGTTAAGCCGAATGAGCAGTTCTTC
CASSLHLAGVKPNEQFF
>TRBV15|TRBJ1-6|-|-|16
TGTGCCACCAGCAGAGCAGCAGGGATGTTTCTTTCACCCCTCCACTTT
CATSRAAGMFLSPLHF
>TRBV15|TRBJ2-3|-|-|14
TGTGCCACCCGACGGGGCGGATACACAGATACGCAGTATTTT
CATRRGGYTDTQYF
>TRBV5-1|TRBJ2-7|-|TRBD1|14
TGCGCCAGCAGCGCTGGACAGGGACCCTACGAGCAGTACTTC
CASSAGQGPYEQYF
>TRBV10-2|TRBJ2-1|-|TRBD2|16
TGCGCCAGCAGACCGGGACTAGCGGGAGGGCAGAATGAGCAGTTCTTC
CASRPGLAGGQNEQFF
>TRBV10-3|TRBJ2-7|-|TRBD1|15
TGTGCCATCAGTGAAACCGACGACAGGGCGGTCGAGCAGTACTTC
CAISETDDRAVEQYF
>TRBV21-1|TRBJ2-1|once|-|13
TGTGCCATCAAGCGGGAGTCCTACAATGAGCAGTTCTTC
CAIKRESYNEQFF
>TRBV4-1|TRBJ2-7|-|TRBD1|14
TGCGCCAGCAGCCCCCCGGGACAGGGATACGAGCAGTACTTC
CASSPPGQGYEQYF
>TRBV7-2|TRBJ2-5|-|-|14
TGTGCCAGCAGCTTAGCTAGTGCAGGGGAGACCCAGTACTTC
CASSLASAGETQYF
>TRBV27|TRBJ2-7|-|-|13
TGTGCCAGCGGCGGTCGGGAGTCCTACGAGCAGTACTTC
CASGGRESYEQYF